The TCR beta chain described here comes from a study of regulatory T cells in long-lasting Graves disease. Building the TCR beta libraries relied on iRepertoire HTBI primers, and CDR3 regions underwent Arm-PCR. MiXCR was run by TCRdb on the multiplex PCR reads, yielding one entry per CDR3 protein. The data show hundreds of thousands of distinct CDR3 sequences, with roughly a sixth seen just once and around a fifth held by the top ten. Time point indicated: newly diagnosed GD, antithyroid drugs for less than 3 months. Making the TCR library involved RNA that had been extracted from PBMCs. Nine milliliters of peripheral blood were taken and placed in EDTA tubes. At least ten counts were recorded for this clonotype. This clonotype was obtained from a female donor with Graves disease. This specimen consisted of peripheral blood mononuclear cells (PBMCs), obtained at new diagnosis, from a patient treated with antithyroid drugs.

The DNA of the CDR3 is TGTGCCAGCAGCTTATGGCAGATGAACACTGAAGCTTTCTTT. Protein product: CASSLWQMNTEAFF. The V call is TRBV5-8, the J call TRBJ1-1; D ambiguous. In germline, CDR1 is SGHTS, CDR2 YDEGEE. CDR3 size: 14 residues. Trimming left V 2 bases short and J 0 bases short, with 8 bases between.